This passage covers 9 T cell receptor beta chains from one sample sequenced in a study of cytomegalovirus exposure and HLA in healthy donors. Both 60 Vbeta primers and 13 Jbeta primers went into the PCR. Assay used: immunoSEQ multiplex PCR; TCRdb lists only in-frame clones, some missing. Of 99,000 or so clones in the sample, roughly 75% were seen once. The sequencing sample was made of PBMCs. The receptors were gathered from a woman between 40 and 50 years old in good health and CMV-seronegative.

V is TRBV11-3 and J is TRBJ2-6; D uncertain. The ends were cut back, 5 bases at V and 1 base at J, with 9 bases in the middle. Germline CDR1 is SGHNT and CDR2 is YENEEA. CDR3 length: 15 amino acids. The CDR3 here is CASSNPRSGANVLTF. CDR3 DNA: TGTGCCAGCAGCAACCCGCGGTCTGGGGCCAACGTCCTGACTTTC.

This chain uses TRBV6-1 with TRBJ2-1, with TRBD2 matching 7 bases. Trimming at V came to 6 bases and at J to 2 bases, leaving 7 bases not matched to a gene. Germline assignment: CDR1 MNHNS and CDR2 SASEGT. The CDR3 has 15 amino acids. CDR3 in amino acids: CASSDGLEPYNEQFF. The CDR3 DNA reads as TGTGCCAGCAGCGACGGACTAGAACCCTACAATGAGCAGTTCTTC.

The chain joins TRBV6-4 to TRBJ2-1; 14 nucleotides line up with TRBD2. The V and J ends lost 1 base and 7 bases, in that order; junction bases with no gene match: 3. This CDR3 has 16 residues. The germline V gene has CDR1 MRHNA and CDR2 SNTAGT. CDR3 in amino acids: CASSDWTSGRKNEQFF. CDR3 DNA sequence: TGTGCCAGCAGTGACTGGACTAGCGGGAGGAAGAATGAGCAGTTCTTC.

The chain combines TRBV10-3 with TRBJ2-5, with unresolved D. The J call is uncertain, as TRBJ2-7 better fits the DNA end. CDR3 length: 14 residues. Germline V CDR1 and CDR2: ENHRY, SYGVKD. In DNA, the CDR3 is TGTGCCATCGGAGTGCTATCCTCTTCCTACGAGCAGTACTTC. Translation gives CAIGVLSSSYEQYF.

The J gene is TRBJ2-1, the V gene TRBV25-1; 9 bases line up with TRBD2. Germline trimming cut 6 bases from V and 2 bases from J; bases unmatched to any gene: 2. Germline CDR1 is MGHDK and CDR2 is SYGVNS. This CDR3 region has 14 residues. Here the CDR3 reads CASRVAGAYNEQFF. CDR3 DNA sequence: TGTGCCAGCAGGGTAGCGGGGGCCTACAATGAGCAGTTCTTC.

This chain connects TRBV7-9 to TRBJ1-2; TRBD1 agrees at 8 bases. After removal of 4 bases from V and 4 bases from J, the junction contained 8 bases not matched to a gene. Germline CDR1 is SEHNR and CDR2 is FQNEAQ (reference sequence). This CDR3 contains 15 residues. CDR3 sequence: CASSSDRGLVYGYTF. The CDR3 nucleotides are TGTGCCAGCAGCTCCGACAGGGGCCTTGTCTATGGCTACACCTTC.

The chain carries TRBV4-1 and TRBJ2-7; 8 nucleotides match TRBD2. The CDR3 contains 15 residues. CDR1 MGHRA and CDR2 YSYEKL come from the germline V gene. Trimming removed 6 bases from V and 3 bases from J; junction bases left unmatched: 10. The CDR3 is CASRVRSGGVYEQYF. As DNA, the CDR3 is TGCGCCAGCAGAGTCCGATCGGGAGGGGTCTACGAGCAGTACTTC.

V usage is TRBV28 and J usage is TRBJ1-2; no clear D gene. CDR1 MDHEN and CDR2 SYDVKM come from the germline V gene. The CDR3 is 13 amino acids. Trimming shortened V by 1 base and J by 4 bases, and 7 bases separated the two germline ends. Here the CDR3 reads CASSLFHIYGYTF. The CDR3 region has the DNA TGTGCCAGCAGTTTATTCCACATCTATGGCTACACCTTC.

V usage is TRBV11-2 and J usage is TRBJ2-7; D is unclear. Between the trimmed V and J ends, which lost 3 bases and 5 bases, there was a span of 8 bases. Germline V lookup: CDR1 SGHAT, CDR2 FQNNGV. This CDR3 contains 12 residues. The CDR3 bases are TGTGCCAGCAGCTTTTCCCTTAACGAGCAGTACTTC. Amino acids: CASSFSLNEQYF.